This section outlines one T cell receptor (beta chain) sequence together with its context. Its target is unknown. The data were taken from a study of T cell therapy after organ transplantation. Study context: Up to 6 doses were given at 2-week intervals. Blood for the long-term post-therapy sample came 20 to 29 weeks after therapy.

Deletions cut 4 bases from V and 3 bases from J, with 14 bases between. The CDR3 totals 15 residues. Germline-derived CDR1 and CDR2 are SGDLS and YYNGEE. The time point was: 20-29 weeks after completion of therapy. Assay used: immunoSEQ multiplex PCR; TCRdb lists only in-frame clones, some missing. Of under 2,500 clones in the sample, roughly 74% were seen once. Study-wide points: Reconstitution after therapy seemingly combined transferred and product-undetected endogenous clonotypes.

The chain uses TRBV9 and TRBJ1-5; a weak D match, TRBD1 (6 bases). The sequencing here drew on CD8+ T cells from blood, taken after autologous CMV-specific T cell therapy. The sequence was collected from a human patient who had received a solid organ transplant and had CMV disease. Some of the T cells may derive from the graft donor. DNA of the CDR3: TGTGCCAGCAGCCCAACAGGGTTGGTCAATCAGCCCCAGCATTTT. Amino acid sequence: CASSPTGLVNQPQHF.